This T cell receptor beta chain originates from a study of blood T cell repertoires in COVID-19. Study-wide context: Sites across the United States, Italy and Spain contributed samples from acute and convalescent COVID-19. PBMCs, B-cell-depleted T cells, or T cells provided the cDNA or gDNA that made up the material.

With V trimmed by 1 base and J by 7 bases, 13 bases remained unmatched. The CDR3 is 18 residues long. Germline values: CDR1 SGHTA, CDR2 FQGNSA. As handled by the study authors: By means of reference gene primer amplification, nucleated cell counts were estimated. Assay used: immunoSEQ multiplex PCR; TCRdb lists only in-frame clones, some missing. That table gives V, J and clone size, and the DNA gave D and trimming. Found here are a few hundred thousand clones, roughly four fifths of them singletons; the top ten hold 3% to 4%. This clone was seen ten or more times. The TCR was taken from a woman between 18 and 29 years old with acute or convalescent COVID-19. Sequencing was done on a sample of peripheral blood. The chain uses TRBV7-2 and TRBJ2-2; 9 nucleotides align to TRBD1. The CDR3 sequence: CASSLVLMGQGMIGELFF. The CDR3 DNA is TGTGCCAGCAGCTTAGTCCTAATGGGACAGGGAATGATCGGGGAGCTGTTTTTT.